The clone carrying this T cell receptor beta chain was detected only once. The antigen is unknown. This sample stems from a study of T cell responses to AZD1222 COVID-19 vaccine. Study results and caveats: Repertoires were sampled only after the peak T cell response. Within unmutated variant regions lay the reported targets of nearly half of spike-specific TCRs.

TCRdb keeps only in-frame clones here, not all; method: immunoSEQ multiplex PCR. The table lists approximately 180,000 clones, about nine tenths of them singletons. V lost 3 bases to trimming and J lost 6 bases; unmatched junction nucleotides: 14. The CDR3 has 18 residues. Germline V gene sequence: CDR1 KGHSH, CDR2 LQKENI. V gene TRBV18 combines with J gene TRBJ2-2, with 9 nucleotides matching TRBD1. The source is an adult in good health. Specimen: peripheral blood, collected on day 0 of AZD1222 vaccination. The CDR3 loop is CASSPQPGGQGRPGELFF. The CDR3 DNA reads as TGTGCCAGCTCACCCCAACCGGGGGGACAGGGAAGGCCCGGGGAGCTGTTTTTT. Based on the CDR3 plus reference TRBV18 and TRBJ2-2, the full variable domain is NAGVMQNPRHLVRRRGQEARLRCSPMKGHSHVYWYRQLPEEGLKFMVYLQKENIIDESGMPKERFSAEFPKEGPSILRIQQVVRGDSAAYFCASSPQPGGQGRPGELFFGEGSRLTVL.